This passage covers 10 T cell receptor beta chains from one sample sequenced in a study of vaccination and CD4 T cells after COVID-19. An Oncomine TCR Beta short-read assay was used to sequence the DNA from cultured CD4+ T cells. TCRdb itself ran the PCR reads through MiXCR, one entry per CDR3 protein. This table holds about 18,000 distinct CDR3 sequences, 43% found once. For these receptors, no antigen is known. Treatment denoted: approximately nine-day PBMC culture with coronavirus spike peptide pools or control peptides (ViraFEST assay). The material sequenced was CD4+ T cells from blood, cultured in vitro, taken after SARS-CoV-2 vaccination. These receptors were obtained from a human donor who had recovered from COVID-19.

This clonotype was seen once. This chain uses TRBV10-3 with TRBJ2-5, with D perhaps being TRBD1 or TRBD2 (5 bases each). Germline V gives CDR1 ENHRY, CDR2 SYGVKD. V shed 6 bases and J shed 2 bases, with 16 bases lying between them. This CDR3 contains 15 residues. CDR3 nucleotide sequence: TGTGCCATCAGCCGAGACGGGGCAGAGCAAGAGACCCAGTACTTC. Its translation is CAISRDGAEQETQYF.

V gene TRBV7-2 combines with J gene TRBJ1-1, with unresolved D. V was cut by 2 bases and J by 0 bases, with 16 bases left in between. The CDR3 runs 17 residues. Germline CDR1 is SGHTA and CDR2 is FQGNSA. The CDR3, as DNA: TGTGCCAGCAGCTTAAGTCCGGGGTTGATCATGAACACTGAAGCTTTCTTT. Protein sequence: CASSLSPGLIMNTEAFF.

The V gene is TRBV10-3, the J gene TRBJ1-3; TRBD1 matches 8 bases. The CDR3 contains 16 residues. Germline values: CDR1 ENHRY, CDR2 SYGVKD. J gave up 0 bases and V 10 bases, and 11 bases lay outside the gene matches. The chain's CDR3 is CASSSGGPISGNTIYF. In nucleotides, the CDR3 is TGTGCCAGCAGCTCAGGGGGCCCCATCTCTGGAAACACCATATATTTT.

The V and J genes are TRBV2 and TRBJ2-5; 7 bases agree with TRBD2. The V gene end was trimmed by 3 bases and the J gene end by 2 bases; junction bases not matched to a gene: 9. The CDR3 contains 16 residues. Germline V gene sequence: CDR1 SNHLY, CDR2 FYNNEI. The CDR3 here is CASSEGPSGGQETQYF. As DNA, the CDR3 is TGTGCCAGCAGTGAGGGGCCCTCGGGGGGTCAAGAGACCCAGTACTTC.

This clonotype has just a few counts. The V call is TRBV27, the J call TRBJ1-1; TRBD1 agrees at 7 bases. The CDR3 is 15 amino acids. The V gene's germline CDR1 is MNHEY and CDR2 SMNVEV (reference sequence). V dropped 0 bases and J dropped 2; count of bases not matched to a gene: 3. The CDR3 reads CASSLSAGGNTEAFF. Here the CDR3 DNA reads TGTGCCAGCAGTTTATCCGCAGGGGGTAACACTGAAGCTTTCTTT.

The V and J genes are TRBV19 and TRBJ1-2; 11 bases align to TRBD1. In germline, CDR1 is LNHDA, CDR2 SQIVND (reference sequence). This CDR3 is built from 14 residues. V shed 5 bases and J 6 bases; nucleotides not matched to a gene: 5. The CDR3 bases are TGTGCCAGTAGTCGTCGGACAGGGGGCGATGGCTACACCTTC. As protein: CASSRRTGGDGYTF.

The V gene is TRBV20-1, the J gene TRBJ1-5; no clear D gene. CDR1 and CDR2 from the germline V gene are DFQATT and SNEGSKA (reference sequence). The V and J ends lost 6 bases and 2 bases respectively, with 14 bases between them. The CDR3 contains 14 residues. DNA for the CDR3: TGCAGTGCACAAGTGGTCGGGGGCAATCAGCCCCAGCATTTT. Translated: CSAQVVGGNQPQHF.

The J gene is TRBJ1-2, the V gene TRBV7-8; no clear D gene. This CDR3 region has 12 residues. The V end lost 1 base, the J end lost 2 bases, and 2 bases lay between the germline ends. Per the germline V gene, CDR1 is SGHVS and CDR2 is FQNEAQ. CDR3 in amino acids: CASSLGNYGYTF. CDR3 DNA sequence: TGTGCCAGCAGCTTAGGAAACTATGGCTACACCTTC.

The rearrangement links TRBV6-1 to TRBJ2-5; D gene unclear. The CDR3 is made up of 17 amino acids. V lost 5 bases, J lost 1 base, and 20 bases lay in between. From germline, CDR1 is MNHNS and CDR2 SASEGT. CDR3 DNA: TGTGCCAGCAGTCCCAATCGTGGCTTTATCCTCCAAGAGACCCAGTACTTC. Its protein product is CASSPNRGFILQETQYF.

The table lists this clonotype with a few counts. V is TRBV6-2 or TRBV6-3 and J is TRBJ1-6; TRBD1 might be the D (6 bases). Germline CDR1 reads MNHEY; CDR2 reads SVGEGT. The V gene lost 7 bases and the J gene lost 10 bases, with 14 bases spanning the gap. The CDR3 contains 13 residues. The CDR3 DNA reads as TGTGCCAGCAATCAAGCAGGGGTCTCACCCCTCCACTTT. Its translation is CASNQAGVSPLHF.